These 15 T cell receptor beta chains came from one sample sequenced in a study of blood T cell repertoires in COVID-19. Using immunoSEQ multiplex PCR, the repertoire was profiled, and TCRdb retains in-frame clones only, with some absent. This table has around 100,000 clones, over 75% appearing once. Sequenced: peripheral blood. These receptors were taken from a human donor with acute or convalescent COVID-19. The donor label of this sample is uncertain.

V is TRBV7-9 and J is TRBJ2-5; TRBD1 matches at 10 bases. CDR1 and CDR2 (germline): SEHNR, FQNEAQ (reference sequence). Unmatched junction bases numbered 9, after V lost 5 bases and J lost 3 bases. CDR3 size: 16 residues. The CDR3 sequence: CASSTQTGTGEETQYF. In DNA, the CDR3 is TGTGCCAGCAGCACCCAAACCGGGACAGGGGAAGAGACCCAGTACTTC.

This rearrangement joins TRBV28 to TRBJ1-2; D unclear. CDR1 and CDR2 (germline): MDHEN, SYDVKM. The V and J ends lost 2 bases and 0 bases respectively, with 4 bases between them. The CDR3 extends over 13 amino acids. The chain's CDR3 is CASSLNTNYGYTF. The CDR3 nucleotides read TGTGCCAGCAGTTTAAATACTAACTATGGCTACACCTTC.

This chain links TRBV28 with TRBJ1-5; D not resolved. Per the germline V gene, CDR1 is MDHEN and CDR2 is SYDVKM. The V end was cut by 4 bases, the J end by 1 base, with 11 bases between. The length of the CDR3 is 15 residues. CDR3: CASSWRKLSNQPQHF. CDR3 nucleotide sequence: TGTGCCAGCAGTTGGAGGAAGTTGAGCAATCAGCCCCAGCATTTT.

The chain carries TRBV5-5 and TRBJ1-1, with 7 bases fitting TRBD1. CDR1 and CDR2 (germline): SGHKS, YYEKEE (reference sequence). The CDR3 loop spans 14 amino acids. The V gene end was trimmed by 4 bases and the J gene end by 6 bases; junction bases not matched to a gene: 9. This chain's CDR3 is CASSAGDRASEAFF. The CDR3 DNA reads TGTGCCAGCAGCGCCGGTGACAGGGCATCTGAAGCTTTCTTT.

CDR3 amino acids: CASSPLDRPRPYEQYF. The CDR3 bases are TGTGCCAGCAGCCCACTCGACAGGCCCCGTCCCTACGAGCAGTACTTC. This chain links TRBV5-6 with TRBJ2-7; possible D gene TRBD1, 6 bases. Between the trimmed V and J ends, which lost 4 bases and 2 bases, there was a span of 19 bases. CDR1 and CDR2 (germline): SGHDT, YYEEEE. This CDR3 has 16 amino acids.

This chain uses TRBV18 with TRBJ2-7; 7 nucleotides match TRBD1. The ends lost 2 bases at V and 0 bases at J; junction bases unmatched: 16. The germline gives CDR1 KGHSH, CDR2 LQKENI. The CDR3 is 19 amino acids. The CDR3 coding sequence is TGTGCCAGCTCACCATCCCGCCAGGGGGTTACGCCGAGCTCCTACGAGCAGTACTTC. Amino acids: CASSPSRQGVTPSSYEQYF.

This chain connects TRBV19 to TRBJ2-7; D is possibly TRBD1 (6 bases). From germline, CDR1 is LNHDA and CDR2 SQIVND (reference sequence). The CDR3 extends over 15 amino acids. Trimming stripped 5 bases from V and 2 bases from J, with 16 bases between. Here the CDR3 DNA reads TGTGCCAGTAGTCTAAACTATGGACAGACCTACGAGCAGTACTTC. Translated: CASSLNYGQTYEQYF.

J is TRBJ1-2 and V is TRBV30, with 10 bases matching TRBD1. The CDR3 length is 15 residues. Trimming cost V 4 bases and J 3 bases; bases outside gene matches: 8. CDR1 and CDR2 (germline): GTSNPN, SVGIG (reference sequence). CDR3 coding DNA: TGTGCCTGGACCCTAGGGACAGGGGACTACTATGGCTACACCTTC. It yields the protein CAWTLGTGDYYGYTF. The variable domain in full, with the rest retrieved from reference TRBV30 and TRBJ1-2, is SQTIHQWPATLVQPVGSPLSLECTVEGTSNPNLYWYRQAAGRGLQLLFYSVGIGQISSEVPQNLSASRPQDRQFILSSKKLLLSDSGFYLCAWTLGTGDYYGYTFGSGTRLTVV.

The rearrangement uses TRBV6-5 and TRBJ1-4; 7 bases map to TRBD1. This CDR3 has 15 amino acids. With V trimmed by 8 bases and J by 5 bases, 11 bases remained unmatched. CDR1 is MNHEY and CDR2 is SVGAGI in the germline V gene. The CDR3 sequence is CASGSIGQANEKLFF. CDR3 DNA: TGTGCCAGCGGGTCAATCGGACAGGCGAATGAAAAACTGTTTTTT.

The chain links TRBV30 to TRBJ1-2, with a possible D match to TRBD1 (5 bases). The length of the CDR3 is 17 residues. CDR1 is GTSNPN and CDR2 is SVGIG in the germline V gene (reference sequence). Trimming shortened V by 1 base and J by 4 bases, and 22 bases separated the two germline ends. The CDR3 sequence is CAWSGYRSSPNRYGYTF. The CDR3 nucleotides are TGTGCCTGGAGTGGTTACAGGAGCAGCCCCAACCGCTATGGCTACACCTTC. Combining the CDR3 with reference TRBV30 and TRBJ1-2 gives the whole variable domain SQTIHQWPATLVQPVGSPLSLECTVEGTSNPNLYWYRQAAGRGLQLLFYSVGIGQISSEVPQNLSASRPQDRQFILSSKKLLLSDSGFYLCAWSGYRSSPNRYGYTFGSGTRLTVV.

Details on this clone: Other DNA sequences in this specimen translate into the identical CDR3. The CDR3 is CASSLRGGRADTQYF. CDR3 nucleotides: TGTGCCAGCAGCCTACGGGGGGGCCGGGCAGATACGCAGTATTTT. The V call is TRBV28, the J call TRBJ2-3; 8 bases are a match to TRBD2. Germline V lookup: CDR1 MDHEN, CDR2 SYDVKM. This CDR3 region has 15 residues. J was trimmed by 4 bases and V by 6 bases; bases with no gene match: 9. The complete variable domain, with remaining parts taken from reference TRBV28 and TRBJ2-3, reads DVKVTQSSRYLVKRTGEKVFLECVQDMDHENMFWYRQDPGLGLRLIYFSYDVKMKEKGDIPEGYSVSREKKERFSLILESASTNQTSMYLCASSLRGGRADTQYFGPGTRLTVL.

The chain joins TRBV7-2 to TRBJ1-5; the match to TRBD1 covers 8 bases. Germline V gene sequence: CDR1 SGHTA, CDR2 FQGNSA. This CDR3 is 16 amino acids long. V shed 1 base, J shed 4 bases, and the junction held 6 bases outside the gene matches. In DNA form, the CDR3 reads TGTGCCAGCAGCTTAGAACCCGGGACAGGAAATCAGCCCCAGCATTTT. It specifies CASSLEPGTGNQPQHF.

This clone was counted once. The gene calls are TRBV18 and TRBJ2-2; 10 nucleotides agree with TRBD2. V shed 4 bases, J shed 2 bases, and the junction held 7 bases outside the gene matches. Germline V gives CDR1 KGHSH, CDR2 LQKENI. The CDR3 has 17 residues. This CDR3 is CASSRASGGSNTGELFF. The CDR3 region has the DNA TGTGCCAGCTCACGAGCTAGCGGGGGATCAAACACCGGGGAGCTGTTTTTT.

This chain joins TRBV15 and TRBJ1-3; D is undetermined. Germline V CDR1 and CDR2: LNHNV, YYDKDF (reference sequence). Between the trimmed V and J ends, which lost 0 bases and 8 bases, there was a span of 8 bases. This CDR3 spans 13 amino acids. DNA for the CDR3: TGTGCCACCAGCAGAGATCGGAGGGACACCATATATTTT. Residues: CATSRDRRDTIYF.

This rearrangement joins TRBV7-2 to TRBJ2-5; D may be TRBD1 (5 bases). CDR3 length: 16 amino acids. Germline CDR1 SGHTA, CDR2 FQGNSA. V was cut by 5 bases and J by 0 bases, with 16 bases left in between. The CDR3 DNA sequence: TGTGCCAGCAGCCCCGGACAACCGAAGTACCAAGAGACCCAGTACTTC. Protein sequence: CASSPGQPKYQETQYF.